What follows describes a single T cell receptor (beta chain). CDR1 and CDR2 from the germline V gene are SGHTA and FQGNSA. The CDR3 runs to 15 residues. Germline trimming cut 3 bases from V and 2 bases from J; bases unmatched to any gene: 7. The data were produced by immunoSEQ multiplex PCR, yet TCRdb's version contains in-frame clones alone and is incomplete. This table holds roughly 2.4 million clones, around 95% found once. This record comes from a study of shared clonotypes between healthy human individuals. What was sequenced was naive CD4+ T cells sorted from blood. Subset noted: CD45RA+ positively selected. The chain links TRBV7-2 to TRBJ2-7; 7 nucleotides agree with TRBD1. This clonotype was sampled from a man between 18 and 29 years old in good health. CDR3 nucleotide sequence: TGTGCCAGCAGCTTCTCCGGGACAGCCACCTACGAGCAGTACTTC. This codes for CASSFSGTATYEQYF.